Here is one T cell receptor (beta chain) with its context. Measured with immunoSEQ multiplex PCR; TCRdb has only the in-frame clones, and not every one. The sample lists some 150,000 clones; approximately 84% were seen once. This CDR3 contains 16 residues. Trimming cost V 0 bases and J 9 bases; bases outside gene matches: 10. The germline V gene has CDR1 LGHNA and CDR2 YSLEER. This entry belongs to a study of blood T cell repertoires in COVID-19. This chain links TRBV4-3 with TRBJ1-5; TRBD1 agrees at 8 bases. The TCR comes from a woman under 30 who had been exposed to COVID-19. Sequencing was performed on PBMCs or T cells enriched from blood (not recorded which). CDR3 sequence: CASSQDPTGGSWPQHF. The CDR3 DNA follows: TGCGCCAGCAGCCAAGATCCTACAGGGGGATCATGGCCCCAGCATTTT.